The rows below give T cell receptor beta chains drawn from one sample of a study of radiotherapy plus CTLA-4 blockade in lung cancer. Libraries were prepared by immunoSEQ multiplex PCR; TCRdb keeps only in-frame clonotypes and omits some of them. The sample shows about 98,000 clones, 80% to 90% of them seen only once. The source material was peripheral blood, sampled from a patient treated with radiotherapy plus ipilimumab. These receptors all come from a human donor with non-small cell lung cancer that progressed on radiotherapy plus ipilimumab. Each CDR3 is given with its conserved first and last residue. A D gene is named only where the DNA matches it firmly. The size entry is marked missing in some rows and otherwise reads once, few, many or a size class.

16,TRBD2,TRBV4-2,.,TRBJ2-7,TGTGCCAGCAGCCAACCCCGGACTAGCGGGGGGTACGAGCAGTACTTC,CASSQPRTSGGYEQYF
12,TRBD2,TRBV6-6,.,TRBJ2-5,TGTGCCAGCAGGGGACTAGGGGAGACCCAGTACTTC,CASRGLGETQYF
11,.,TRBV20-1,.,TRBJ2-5,TGCAGTGTCCCGAGAGAGGAGACCCAGTACTTC,CSVPREETQYF
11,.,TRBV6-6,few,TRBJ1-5,TGTGCCAGCAGTGATTTGCAGCCCCAGCATTTT,CASSDLQPQHF
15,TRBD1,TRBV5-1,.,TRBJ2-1,TGCGCCAGCAGACACGGGACAGGGGTGTACAATGAGCAGTTCTTC,CASRHGTGVYNEQFF
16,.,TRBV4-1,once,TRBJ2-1,TGCGCCAGCAGCCAAGGTATAGTGGGAAGTTACAATGAGCAGTTCTTC,CASSQGIVGSYNEQFF
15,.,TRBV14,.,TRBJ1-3,TGTGCCAGCAGCCCGTCTCATAACTCTGGAAACACCATATATTTT,CASSPSHNSGNTIYF
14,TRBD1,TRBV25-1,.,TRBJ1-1,TGTGCCAGCAGGAAACAGGGGTCTCTCACTGAAGCTTTCTTT,CASRKQGSLTEAFF
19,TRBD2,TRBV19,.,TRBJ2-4,TGTGCCAGTAGTCCGTCGGGACTAGCGGGAGGGACCGCCAAAAACATTCAGTACTTC,CASSPSGLAGGTAKNIQYF
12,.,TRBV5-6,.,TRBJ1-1,TGTGCCAGCAGCTCCGAGTCAATCGGAGCTTTCTTT,CASSSESIGAFF
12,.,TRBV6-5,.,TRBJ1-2,TGTGCCAGCACCCCGGACAGATGGGGCTACACCTTC,CASTPDRWGYTF
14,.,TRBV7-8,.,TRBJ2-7,TGTGCCAGCAGCTTAAAGTCAGGGCCCTACGAGCAGTACTTC,CASSLKSGPYEQYF
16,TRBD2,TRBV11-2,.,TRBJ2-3,TGTGCCAGCAGCATAGGGACTAGCGGAGGGGGGGATACGCAGTATTTT,CASSIGTSGGGDTQYF
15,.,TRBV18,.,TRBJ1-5,TGTGCCAGCTCACTGCAGGGAGGGGACAATCAGCCCCAGCATTTT,CASSLQGGDNQPQHF
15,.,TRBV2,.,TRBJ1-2,TGTGCCAGCAGCGCGGGACAACCCGAAGAGGGGGGCTACACCTTC,CASSAGQPEEGGYTF
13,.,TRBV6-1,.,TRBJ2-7,TGTGCCAGCAGTGAAAGTTTGGTATACGAGCAGTACTTC,CASSESLVYEQYF
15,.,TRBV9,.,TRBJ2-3,TGTGCCAGCAGCAAGAATACAGGTAGCACAGATACGCAGTATTTT,CASSKNTGSTDTQYF
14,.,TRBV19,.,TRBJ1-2,TGTGCCAGTAGTGCGGGCGTTATATGGTATGGCTACACCTTC,CASSAGVIWYGYTF
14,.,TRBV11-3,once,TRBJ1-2,TGTGCCAGCAGCTTTGGGGGGCAGAACTATGGCTACACCTTC,CASSFGGQNYGYTF
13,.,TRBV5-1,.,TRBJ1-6,TGCGCCAGCAGTGAGGACAGAAGGTCACCCCTCCACTTT,CASSEDRRSPLHF
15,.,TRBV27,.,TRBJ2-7,TGTGCCAGCAGTTTGGGGGTGGGGGGGGACAGGGAGCAGTACTTC,CASSLGVGGDREQYF
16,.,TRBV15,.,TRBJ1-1,TGTGCCACCAGCAGAGATCTAGGGATCATGAACACTGAAGCTTTCTTT,CATSRDLGIMNTEAFF
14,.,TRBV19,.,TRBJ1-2,TGTGCCACCAACCGTTTCCAGGGAGGAGGAGGCTACACCTTC,CATNRFQGGGGYTF
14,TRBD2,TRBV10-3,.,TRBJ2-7,TGTGCCATCAGTGAAGCGGGAACCTCCTACGAGCAGTACTTC,CAISEAGTSYEQYF
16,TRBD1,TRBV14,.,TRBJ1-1,TGTGCCAGCAGCGTTTTAGGACAGGGGACAGGGACTGAAGCTTTCTTT,CASSVLGQGTGTEAFF
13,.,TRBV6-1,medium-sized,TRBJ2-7,TGTGCCAGCAGTTTTGGGGCAGGAAACGAGCAGTACTTC,CASSFGAGNEQYF
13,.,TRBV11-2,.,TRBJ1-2,TGTGCCAGCAGCTTAGATCCTGCCTATGGCTACACCTTC,CASSLDPAYGYTF
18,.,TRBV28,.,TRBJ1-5,TGTGCCAGCAGTTGGCCGAACCAGGGGAGTTATAGCAATCAGCCCCAGCATTTT,CASSWPNQGSYSNQPQHF
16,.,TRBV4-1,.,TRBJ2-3,TGCGCCAGCAGCCAAGTGCATAACAGGGCTACAGATACGCAGTATTTT,CASSQVHNRATDTQYF
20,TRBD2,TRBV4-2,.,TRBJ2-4,TGTGCCAGCAGCCATACACCGGGACTAGCGGGAGGGTTAGGCAAAAACATTCAGTACTTC,CASSHTPGLAGGLGKNIQYF
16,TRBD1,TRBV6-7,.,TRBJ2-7,TGTGCCAGCAGCCTAACCCCTATTAGACAGGGCGCCGAGCAGTACTTC,CASSLTPIRQGAEQYF
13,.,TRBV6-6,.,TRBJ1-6,TGTGCCGGGAACCGGGACCTTAATTCACCCCTCCACTTT,CAGNRDLNSPLHF
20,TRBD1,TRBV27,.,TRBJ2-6,TGTGCCAGCAGTTTATCGATGGTCGGACAGGGTATGACTGGGGCCAACGTCCTGACTTTC,CASSLSMVGQGMTGANVLTF
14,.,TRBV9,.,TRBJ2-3,TGTGCCAGCAGCTCACTTGAACCAACAGATACGCAGTATTTT,CASSSLEPTDTQYF
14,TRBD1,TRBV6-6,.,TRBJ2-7,TGTGCCAGCAGACTCGGACAGGTTAACTACGAGCAGTACTTC,CASRLGQVNYEQYF
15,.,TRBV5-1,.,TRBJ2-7,TGCGCCAGCAGCTTGCCAGAGTGGGGGGCCTACGAGCAGTACTTC,CASSLPEWGAYEQYF
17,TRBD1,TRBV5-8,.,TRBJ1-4,TGTGCCAGCAGCTTACTCCCGGGACAGGGGGCCGGTGAAAAACTGTTTTTT,CASSLLPGQGAGEKLFF
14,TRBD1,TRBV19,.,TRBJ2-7,TGTGCCAGTAGTCTTTTGAGGGACAGCTACGAGCAGTACTTC,CASSLLRDSYEQYF
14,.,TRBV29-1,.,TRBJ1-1,TGCAGCGTTGTTCCTCGGCTGATGAACACTGAAGCTTTCTTT,CSVVPRLMNTEAFF
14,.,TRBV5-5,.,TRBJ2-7,TGTGCCAGCAGTACAAGCGCTCTCTCCTACGAGCAGTACTTC,CASSTSALSYEQYF
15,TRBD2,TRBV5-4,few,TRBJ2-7,TGTGCCAGCAGCCCAGCGGGGGGACTAGTCCACGAGCAGTACTTC,CASSPAGGLVHEQYF
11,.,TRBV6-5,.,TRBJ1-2,TGTGCCAGTACCGACAGCTATGGCTACACCTTC,CASTDSYGYTF